One and the same sample provided the 23 T cell receptor beta chains below, sequenced in a study of T cell responses to AZD1222 COVID-19 vaccine. The table came from immunoSEQ multiplex PCR; TCRdb's copy has only in-frame clones and leaves some out. The profile shows about 120,000 clones, approximately 84% of them singletons. The sample consisted of peripheral blood, taken on day 0 of AZD1222 vaccination. Receptors were obtained from an adult in good health.

In its sample, this clone was seen a few times. This chain links TRBV6-5 with TRBJ2-3; 9 bases fit TRBD2. CDR3 length: 14 residues. V gave up 7 bases and J gave up 6 bases; unmatched junction bases: 8. Germline loops: CDR1 MNHEY, CDR2 SVGAGI. CDR3 in DNA: TGTGCCAGCAAGGGCGGGGGGGCCGCGGATACGCAGTATTTT. Translated, it gives CASKGGGAADTQYF.

The chain uses TRBV7-3 and TRBJ1-1; unclear D gene. From germline, CDR1 is SGHTA and CDR2 FQGTGA. Trimming left V 2 bases short and J 0 bases short, with 7 bases between. The CDR3 covers 14 residues. As DNA, the CDR3 is TGTGCCAGCAGCTTATCCAGCATGAACACTGAAGCTTTCTTT. The encoded protein is CASSLSSMNTEAFF.

The rearrangement uses TRBV28 and TRBJ1-1; D not resolved. This CDR3 contains 14 residues. V gave up 3 bases and J gave up 4 bases, with 12 bases separating them. Germline V CDR1 and CDR2: MDHEN, SYDVKM. The CDR3 sequence is CASSLKSAGTEAFF. DNA for the CDR3: TGTGCCAGCAGTTTGAAAAGTGCGGGCACTGAAGCTTTCTTT.

This clone was observed once. The genes are TRBV19 and TRBJ2-5; no clear D. Germline lookup yields CDR1 LNHDA and CDR2 SQIVND (reference sequence). Trimming removed 2 bases at V and 5 bases at J, with 18 bases between. The CDR3 is 16 residues long. The CDR3 region is CASSIWAASPPETQYF. DNA for the CDR3: TGTGCCAGTAGTATATGGGCGGCTTCTCCCCCCGAGACCCAGTACTTC. Full variable domain (outside the CDR3, taken from reference TRBV19 and TRBJ2-5): DGGITQSPKYLFRKEGQNVTLSCEQNLNHDAMYWYRQDPGQGLRLIYYSQIVNDFQKGDIAEGYSVSREKKESFPLTVTSAQKNPTAFYLCASSIWAASPPETQYFGPGTRLLVL.

The chain carries TRBV19 and TRBJ2-5; unclear D gene. Trimming took 1 base from V and 5 from J, leaving 11 bases between them. Germline CDR1 is LNHDA and CDR2 is SQIVND (reference sequence). CDR3 length: 14 residues. CDR3 residues: CASSIGASLETQYF. DNA for the CDR3: TGTGCCAGTAGTATAGGGGCTAGTTTGGAGACCCAGTACTTC.

The rearrangement links TRBV30 to TRBJ1-1, with TRBD1 as a possible D gene (6 bases). CDR3 size: 13 residues. Trimming shortened V by 5 bases and J by 1 base, and 11 bases separated the two germline ends. Germline V gene sequence: CDR1 GTSNPN, CDR2 SVGIG (reference sequence). The CDR3 spells CAWGGQRNTEAFF. In nucleotides, the CDR3 is TGTGCCTGGGGGGGGCAGCGGAACACTGAAGCTTTCTTT.

The gene calls are TRBV7-2 and TRBJ1-5; 7 nucleotides align to TRBD1. Germline values: CDR1 SGHTA, CDR2 FQGNSA. V lost 3 bases to trimming and J lost 2 bases; unmatched junction nucleotides: 4. CDR3 length: 15 residues. CDR3 residues: CASSLTGMGNQPQHF. CDR3 nucleotide sequence: TGTGCCAGCAGCTTGACAGGGATGGGCAATCAGCCCCAGCATTTT.

This chain uses TRBV5-1 with TRBJ1-6, with D possibly matching TRBD1 (5 bases). Germline CDR1 is SGHRS and CDR2 is YFSETQ. This CDR3 contains 19 residues. V lost 4 bases to trimming and J lost 1 base, with 21 bases between them. CDR3 region: CASSQWTGQRSSYNSPLHF. In DNA, the CDR3 is TGCGCCAGCAGCCAATGGACGGGGCAGCGGTCGTCCTATAATTCACCCCTCCACTTT.

This chain links TRBV10-3 with TRBJ2-5; D remains ambiguous. The CDR3 loop spans 12 amino acids. The V gene's germline CDR1 is ENHRY and CDR2 SYGVKD. The V gene lost 4 bases and the J gene lost 4 bases, with 7 bases spanning the gap. In DNA, the CDR3 is TGTGCCATCAGTGGAACGTTAGAGACCCAGTACTTC. Translation gives CAISGTLETQYF.

The chain carries TRBV27 and TRBJ1-2; 12 nucleotides match TRBD1. Germline CDR1 is MNHEY and CDR2 is SMNVEV (reference sequence). The CDR3 consists of 16 residues. Trimming removed 5 bases from V and 6 bases from J; junction bases left unmatched: 10. The CDR3 DNA is TGTGCCAGCAGTCGGGACAGGGGGCCGGCCGGCCATGGCTACACCTTC. Its protein is CASSRDRGPAGHGYTF.

The chain joins TRBV15 to TRBJ2-3; either TRBD1 or TRBD2 may fit D (6 bases each). Trimming took 3 bases from V and 8 from J, leaving 24 bases between them. The CDR3 loop spans 17 amino acids. The germline gives CDR1 LNHNV, CDR2 YYDKDF (reference sequence). CDR3 sequence reads: CATSRGAGGRRVGTQYF. Here the CDR3 DNA reads TGTGCCACCAGCAGGGGGGCCGGAGGGAGACGGGTGGGTACGCAGTATTTT.

V usage is TRBV2 and J usage is TRBJ2-2, with D hard to call. Trimming took 8 bases from V and 3 from J, leaving 13 bases between them. The CDR3 sequence is 14 residues long. Germline V gives CDR1 SNHLY, CDR2 FYNNEI. CDR3 in DNA: TGTGCCAGCGCTAAGTTAGACGACACCGGGGAGCTGTTTTTT. Translation: CASAKLDDTGELFF. The full variable domain, in which reference TRBV2 and TRBJ2-2 provide the parts outside the CDR3, is EPEVTQTPSHQVTQMGQEVILRCVPISNHLYFYWYRQILGQKVEFLVSFYNNEISEKSEIFDDQFSVERPDGSNFTLKIRSTKLEDSAMYFCASAKLDDTGELFFGEGSRLTVL.

This chain joins TRBV10-3 and TRBJ1-4; 8 bases are shared with TRBD1. After removal of 10 bases from V and 8 bases from J, the junction contained 12 bases not matched to a gene. This CDR3 is 14 amino acids long. Germline assignment: CDR1 ENHRY and CDR2 SYGVKD. As DNA, the CDR3 is TGTGCCACAAAGACAGGGGCCTCAGGGGAAAAACTGTTTTTT. It specifies CATKTGASGEKLFF.

V and J are TRBV29-1 and TRBJ2-1, with 10 bases fitting TRBD2. In germline, CDR1 is SQVTM, CDR2 ANQGSEA. This CDR3 is 15 amino acids long. J gave up 10 bases and V 4 bases, and 13 bases lay outside the gene matches. The chain's CDR3 is CSVGWLETSGLEQFF. The CDR3 DNA sequence: TGCAGCGTTGGATGGTTAGAGACTAGCGGGTTAGAGCAGTTCTTC.

V gene TRBV30 combines with J gene TRBJ1-5; 8 bases line up with TRBD1. The CDR3 covers 16 residues. Per germline, CDR1 GTSNPN and CDR2 SVGIG (reference sequence). The junction had 5 bases not matched to a gene; V was cut back by 1 base and J by 0 bases. In DNA, the CDR3 is TGTGCCTGGAGTGCCGGACAGGGTTATAGCAATCAGCCCCAGCATTTT. This encodes CAWSAGQGYSNQPQHF. The full variable domain, in which reference TRBV30 and TRBJ1-5 provide the parts outside the CDR3, is SQTIHQWPATLVQPVGSPLSLECTVEGTSNPNLYWYRQAAGRGLQLLFYSVGIGQISSEVPQNLSASRPQDRQFILSSKKLLLSDSGFYLCAWSAGQGYSNQPQHFGDGTRLSIL.

This chain links TRBV18 with TRBJ2-3, with TRBD1 matching over 10 bases. There are 20 residues in the CDR3. CDR1 KGHSH and CDR2 LQKENI come from the germline V gene. V shed 1 base, J shed 2 bases, and the junction held 15 bases outside the gene matches. The CDR3 bases are TGTGCCAGCTCACCACAAAATGCCGGGACAGGGGCGCCTATCACAGATACGCAGTATTTT. The encoded protein is CASSPQNAGTGAPITDTQYF.

The J gene is TRBJ1-5, the V gene TRBV9; TRBD1 matches at 9 bases. V shed 1 base and J 7 bases; nucleotides not matched to a gene: 6. The CDR3 contains 15 residues. CDR1 is SGDLS and CDR2 is YYNGEE in the germline V gene. For the CDR3, the DNA is TGTGCCAGCAGCGTATCCGGGACAGGGAACCAGCCCCAGCATTTT. Amino acid sequence: CASSVSGTGNQPQHF.

The gene calls are TRBV5-1 and TRBJ2-5; no firm D call. The V and J ends lost 0 bases and 3 bases respectively, with 9 bases between them. Germline V gene lookup returns CDR1 SGHRS and CDR2 YFSETQ. CDR3 length equals 14 residues. The CDR3, as DNA: TGCGCCAGCAGCTTGGCGGTAGGGAAAGAGACCCAGTACTTC. It specifies CASSLAVGKETQYF. The whole variable domain, remainder taken from reference TRBV5-1 and TRBJ2-5, is KAGVTQTPRYLIKTRGQQVTLSCSPISGHRSVSWYQQTPGQGLQFLFEYFSETQRNKGNFPGRFSGRQFSNSRSEMNVSTLELGDSALYLCASSLAVGKETQYFGPGTRLLVL.

The J gene is TRBJ2-7, the V gene TRBV27, with D hard to call. The CDR3 covers 11 residues. Deletions cut 5 bases from V and 0 bases from J, with 2 bases between. The V gene's germline CDR1 is MNHEY and CDR2 SMNVEV (reference sequence). The CDR3 DNA sequence: TGTGCCAGCAGTAGCTCCTACGAGCAGTACTTC. Translated, it gives CASSSSYEQYF.

The genes are TRBV28 and TRBJ2-1, with TRBD2 identical over 11 bases. The V and J ends lost 7 bases and 8 bases, in that order; junction bases with no gene match: 16. Germline V gene data show CDR1 as MDHEN and CDR2 as SYDVKM. The CDR3 runs 17 residues. The CDR3 nucleotides read TGTGCCAGCACCGATTCCGGCGGAACTAGCGGGAGCGATGAGCAGTTCTTC. Encoded protein: CASTDSGGTSGSDEQFF.

This chain uses TRBV6-5 with TRBJ2-7, with D perhaps TRBD1 (6 bases). The CDR3 covers 14 residues. The ends were cut back, 6 bases at V and 3 bases at J, with 15 bases in the middle. Germline CDR1 is MNHEY and CDR2 is SVGAGI. CDR3: CASRGTLNNYEQYF. As DNA, the CDR3 is TGTGCCAGCAGGGGGACACTCAATAACTACGAGCAGTACTTC.

The chain uses TRBV28 and TRBJ1-1, with 8 bases that match TRBD1. Trimming at V came to 4 bases and at J to 6 bases, leaving 7 bases not matched to a gene. CDR3 length: 14 amino acids. Germline CDR1 MDHEN, CDR2 SYDVKM. The CDR3 DNA reads TGTGCCAGCAGTTCCACAGGGGGGGCCCCTGAAGCTTTCTTT. Translated, it gives CASSSTGGAPEAFF.

J is TRBJ2-3 and V is TRBV25-1, with 7 bases identical to TRBD2. In germline, CDR1 is MGHDK, CDR2 SYGVNS. CDR3 length: 16 residues. V gave up 1 base and J gave up 3 bases; unmatched junction bases: 7. The CDR3 here is CASSEWGGGLTDTQYF. The CDR3 bases are TGTGCCAGCAGTGAATGGGGGGGAGGTTTGACAGATACGCAGTATTTT. The variable domain in full, with the rest retrieved from reference TRBV25-1 and TRBJ2-3, is EADIYQTPRYLVIGTGKKITLECSQTMGHDKMYWYQQDPGMELHLIHYSYGVNSTEKGDLSSESTVSRIRTEHFPLTLESARPSHTSQYLCASSEWGGGLTDTQYFGPGTRLTVL.